These 14 T cell receptor beta chains were all obtained from the same sample, sequenced in a study of cytomegalovirus exposure and HLA in healthy donors. This PCR relied on a set of 60 Vbeta primers and 13 Jbeta primers. Clones were read by immunoSEQ multiplex PCR, and TCRdb kept only the in-frame ones, dropping some. The table shows some 150,000 clones, with about three quarters occurring only once. The sample consisted of PBMCs. The receptors were sampled from a female donor in good health and CMV-seronegative.

The chain carries TRBV5-6 and TRBJ1-6; D might be TRBD1 (6 bases). Germline V gene sequence: CDR1 SGHDT, CDR2 YYEEEE. This CDR3 is built from 16 residues. V gave up 0 bases and J gave up 7 bases, with 14 bases separating them. The CDR3 reads CASSLEGRGENSPLHF. CDR3 in DNA: TGTGCCAGCAGCTTGGAAGGCAGGGGTGAGAATTCACCCCTCCACTTT.

The rearrangement uses TRBV5-1 and TRBJ2-7; D ambiguous. Germline V gives CDR1 SGHRS, CDR2 YFSETQ. The ends were cut back, 3 bases at V and 2 bases at J, with 12 bases in the middle. The CDR3 has 14 residues. The CDR3: CASSSTGLPYEQYF. The CDR3, as DNA: TGCGCCAGCAGCTCTACCGGGTTGCCCTACGAGCAGTACTTC.

This clone came up a few times. V and J are TRBV14 and TRBJ2-7; 9 nucleotides align to TRBD1. This CDR3 is 17 amino acids long. Losses at the gene ends were 1 base for V and 4 bases for J; bases not matched to a gene: 11. CDR1 and CDR2 from the germline V gene are SGHDN and FVKESK. CDR3 amino acids: CASSQGETGGGVYEQYF. Written as DNA, the CDR3 is TGTGCCAGCAGCCAAGGAGAGACAGGGGGGGGAGTTTACGAGCAGTACTTC.

This clone was seen only once. The V and J genes are TRBV7-9 and TRBJ1-4; TRBD1 agrees at 9 bases. V trimming: 4 bases; J trimming: 10 bases; junction bases outside the gene matches: 10. This CDR3 contains 15 residues. CDR1 is SEHNR and CDR2 is FQNEAQ in the germline V gene (reference sequence). DNA for the CDR3: TGTGCCAGCAGCTCATTAGGGACAGGGCCAGCAAAACTGTTTTTT. It codes for CASSSLGTGPAKLFF.

The rearrangement joins TRBV27 to TRBJ2-7; 7 bases are a match to TRBD1. The germline V gene encodes CDR1 MNHEY and CDR2 SMNVEV (reference sequence). The CDR3 is 15 amino acids. With 2 bases clipped from V and 2 bases from J, the junction kept 6 bases outside the gene matches. DNA for the CDR3: TGTGCCAGCAGTTTAGGACAGGCGACTACCTACGAGCAGTACTTC. Translation: CASSLGQATTYEQYF.

The chain links TRBV4-3 to TRBJ2-7; tentatively, D is TRBD1 (6 bases). The germline V gene encodes CDR1 LGHNA and CDR2 YSLEER. The germline V and J ends were trimmed by 4 bases and 4 bases, with 17 bases remaining between them. The CDR3 is made up of 15 amino acids. The CDR3 loop reads CASSRVHRDGYEQYF. The CDR3 bases are TGCGCCAGCAGCCGAGTCCACAGGGACGGGTACGAGCAGTACTTC.

In nucleotides, the CDR3 is TGTGCCAGTAGGAGACCGGGACAGGGGAGAGTAGGGGGCAATCAGCCCCAGCATTTT. It encodes CASRRPGQGRVGGNQPQHF. The V gene is TRBV19, the J gene TRBJ1-5, with 10 positions matching TRBD1. Germline CDR1 and CDR2: LNHDA and SQIVND (reference sequence). Unmatched junction bases numbered 16, after V lost 6 bases and J lost 2 bases. The CDR3 extends over 19 amino acids.

This clone was observed a handful of times. This chain uses TRBV21-1 with TRBJ2-6; the table's D gene call, TRBD1, was not cross checked with the DNA. TRBV21-1 is designated a pseudogene. This CDR3 region has 14 residues. CDR3 sequence reads: CASSKGGWANVLTF. The CDR3 DNA is TGTGCCAGCAGCAAAGGGGGCTGGGCCAACGTCCTGACTTTC.

The rearrangement uses TRBV6-5 and TRBJ1-1; D unclear. The length of the CDR3 is 14 residues. CDR1 and CDR2 (germline): MNHEY, SVGAGI. Deletions cut 10 bases from V and 1 base from J, with 16 bases between. CDR3 residues: CATRTQSGNTEAFF. In DNA form, the CDR3 reads TGTGCCACGCGAACGCAGTCAGGGAACACTGAAGCTTTCTTT.

The J gene is TRBJ2-3, the V gene TRBV28; D is perhaps TRBD1 (6 bases). Germline CDR1 reads MDHEN; CDR2 reads SYDVKM. This CDR3 region has 15 residues. The V end lost 6 bases, the J end lost 3 bases, and 16 bases lay between the germline ends. The CDR3 bases are TGTGCCAGCAGAGGCGAACAGGGTAGGACAGATACGCAGTATTTT. Its translation: CASRGEQGRTDTQYF.

This clone has just a few counts. The DNA for the CDR3 is TGCGCCACCTCCCCCACTGAAGCTTTCTTT. As protein: CATSPTEAFF. The V call is TRBV4-3, the J call TRBJ1-1; no clear D. The CDR3 length is 10 residues. The V gene lost 10 bases and the J gene lost 4 bases, with 7 bases spanning the gap. Per the germline V gene, CDR1 is LGHNA and CDR2 is YSLEER.

The chain couples TRBV7-6 to TRBJ2-1; the match to TRBD2 covers 10 bases. J lost 3 bases, V lost 7 bases, and 6 bases had no gene match. The germline gives CDR1 SGHVS, CDR2 FNYEAQ. The CDR3 length is 15 residues. The CDR3 loop reads CASIPSGSVYNEQFF. The CDR3 bases are TGTGCCAGCATCCCTAGCGGGAGCGTCTACAATGAGCAGTTCTTC.

The genes are TRBV12-5 and TRBJ1-1, with 10 bases that match TRBD1. This CDR3 is built from 14 residues. The germline gives CDR1 LGHNT, CDR2 FRNRAP. V lost 6 bases to trimming and J lost 11 bases; unmatched junction nucleotides: 12. Here the CDR3 reads CASGDWDRGPGAFF. The CDR3 nucleotides read TGTGCTAGTGGGGATTGGGACAGGGGTCCCGGGGCTTTCTTT.

The J gene is TRBJ2-2, the V gene TRBV6-6, with D possibly matching TRBD1 (6 bases). The germline V and J ends were trimmed by 6 bases and 5 bases, with 16 bases remaining between them. CDR3 length: 15 amino acids. Germline lookup yields CDR1 MNHNY and CDR2 SVGAGI (reference sequence). The CDR3 region is CASRDRGSRTGELFF. The CDR3 bases are TGTGCCAGCAGGGATAGGGGGAGTCGAACCGGGGAGCTGTTTTTT.